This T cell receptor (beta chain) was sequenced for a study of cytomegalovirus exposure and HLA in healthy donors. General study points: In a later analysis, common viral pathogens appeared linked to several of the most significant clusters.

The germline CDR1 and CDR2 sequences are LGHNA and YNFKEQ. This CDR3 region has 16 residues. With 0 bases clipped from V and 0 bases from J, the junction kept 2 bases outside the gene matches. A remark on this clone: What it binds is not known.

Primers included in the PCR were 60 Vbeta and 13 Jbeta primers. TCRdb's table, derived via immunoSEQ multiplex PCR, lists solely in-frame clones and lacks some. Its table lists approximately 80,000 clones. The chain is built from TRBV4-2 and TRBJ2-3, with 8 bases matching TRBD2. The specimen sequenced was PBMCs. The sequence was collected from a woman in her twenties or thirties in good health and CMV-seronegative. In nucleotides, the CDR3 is TGTGCCAGCAGCCAAGACACTAGCGGTAGCACAGATACGCAGTATTTT. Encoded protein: CASSQDTSGSTDTQYF.